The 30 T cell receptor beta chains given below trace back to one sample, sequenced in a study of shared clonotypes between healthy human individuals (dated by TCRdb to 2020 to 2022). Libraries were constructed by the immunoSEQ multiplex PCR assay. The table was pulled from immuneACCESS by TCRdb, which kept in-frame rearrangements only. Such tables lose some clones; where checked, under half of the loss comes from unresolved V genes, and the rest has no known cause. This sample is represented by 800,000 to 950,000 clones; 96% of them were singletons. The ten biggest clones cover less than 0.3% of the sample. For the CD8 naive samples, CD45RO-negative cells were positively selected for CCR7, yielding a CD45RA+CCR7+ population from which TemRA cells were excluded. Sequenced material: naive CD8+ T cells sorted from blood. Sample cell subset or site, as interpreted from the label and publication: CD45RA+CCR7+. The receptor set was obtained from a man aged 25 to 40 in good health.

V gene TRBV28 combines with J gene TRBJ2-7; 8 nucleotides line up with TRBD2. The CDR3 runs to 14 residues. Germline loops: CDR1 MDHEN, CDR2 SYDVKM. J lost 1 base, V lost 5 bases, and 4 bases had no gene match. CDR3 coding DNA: TGTGCCAGCAGTCGGACTAGCAGATCCTACGAGCAGTACTTC. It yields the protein CASSRTSRSYEQYF.

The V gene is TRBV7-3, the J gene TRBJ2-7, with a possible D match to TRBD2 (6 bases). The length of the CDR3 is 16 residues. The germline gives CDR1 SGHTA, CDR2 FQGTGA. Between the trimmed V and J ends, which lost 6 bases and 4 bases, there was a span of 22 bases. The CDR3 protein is CASSGEVARTAYEQYF. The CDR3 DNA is TGTGCCAGCAGTGGGGAGGTAGCGCGCACCGCTTACGAGCAGTACTTC.

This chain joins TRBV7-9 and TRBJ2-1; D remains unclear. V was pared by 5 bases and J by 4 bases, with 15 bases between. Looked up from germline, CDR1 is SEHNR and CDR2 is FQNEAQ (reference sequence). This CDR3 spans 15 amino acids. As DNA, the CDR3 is TGTGCCAGCAGCCCCCGCCAACCAATTTACAATGAGCAGTTCTTC. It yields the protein CASSPRQPIYNEQFF. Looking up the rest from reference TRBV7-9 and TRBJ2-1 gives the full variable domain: DTGVSQNPRHKITKRGQNVTFRCDPISEHNRLYWYRQTLGQGPEFLTYFQNEAQLEKSRLLSDRFSAERPKGSFSTLEIQRTEQGDSAMYLCASSPRQPIYNEQFFGPGTRLTVL.

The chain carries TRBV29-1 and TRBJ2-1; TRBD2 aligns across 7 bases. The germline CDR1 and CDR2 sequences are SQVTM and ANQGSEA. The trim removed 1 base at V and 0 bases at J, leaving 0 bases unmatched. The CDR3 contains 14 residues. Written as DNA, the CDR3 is TGCAGCGTTGAAGGGACTAGCTCCTACAATGAGCAGTTCTTC. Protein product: CSVEGTSSYNEQFF.

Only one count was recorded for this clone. CDR3 in amino acids: CASSGTSGMYNEQFF. The CDR3 nucleotides read TGTGCCAGCAGCGGAACTAGCGGGATGTACAATGAGCAGTTCTTC. This chain uses TRBV2 with TRBJ2-1; the match to TRBD2 covers 10 bases. The length of the CDR3 is 15 residues. The V gene end was trimmed by 6 bases and the J gene end by 4 bases; junction bases not matched to a gene: 6. Germline CDR1 and CDR2: SNHLY and FYNNEI.

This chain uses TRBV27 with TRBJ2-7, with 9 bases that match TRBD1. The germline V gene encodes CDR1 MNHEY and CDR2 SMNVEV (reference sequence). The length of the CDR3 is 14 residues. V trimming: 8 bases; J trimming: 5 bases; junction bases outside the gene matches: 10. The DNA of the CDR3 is TGTGCCAGCGGGTCGGGACAGGGAGGAAACGAGCAGTACTTC. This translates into CASGSGQGGNEQYF.

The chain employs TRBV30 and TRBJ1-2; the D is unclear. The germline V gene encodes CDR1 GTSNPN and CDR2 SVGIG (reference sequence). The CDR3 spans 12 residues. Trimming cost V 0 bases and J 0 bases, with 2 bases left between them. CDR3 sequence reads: CAWSVSNYGYTF. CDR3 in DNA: TGTGCCTGGAGTGTGTCTAACTATGGCTACACCTTC.

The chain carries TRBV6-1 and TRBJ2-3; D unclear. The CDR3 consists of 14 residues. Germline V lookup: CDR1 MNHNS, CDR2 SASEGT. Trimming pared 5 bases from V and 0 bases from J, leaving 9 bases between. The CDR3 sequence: CASSNAKSTDTQYF. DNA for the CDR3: TGTGCCAGCAGTAACGCGAAGAGCACAGATACGCAGTATTTT.

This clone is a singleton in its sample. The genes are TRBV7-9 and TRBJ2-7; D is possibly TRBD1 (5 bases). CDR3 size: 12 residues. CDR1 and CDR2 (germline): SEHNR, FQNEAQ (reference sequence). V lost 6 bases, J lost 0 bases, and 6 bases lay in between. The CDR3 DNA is TGTGCCAGCAGAAGGGGCTCCTACGAGCAGTACTTC. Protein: CASRRGSYEQYF. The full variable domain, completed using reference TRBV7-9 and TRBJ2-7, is DTGVSQNPRHKITKRGQNVTFRCDPISEHNRLYWYRQTLGQGPEFLTYFQNEAQLEKSRLLSDRFSAERPKGSFSTLEIQRTEQGDSAMYLCASRRGSYEQYFGPGTRLTVT.

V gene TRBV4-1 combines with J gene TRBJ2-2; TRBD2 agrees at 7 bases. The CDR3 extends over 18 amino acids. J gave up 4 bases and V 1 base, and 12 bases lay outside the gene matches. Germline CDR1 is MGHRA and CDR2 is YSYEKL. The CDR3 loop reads CASSQVLAPSGTTGELFF. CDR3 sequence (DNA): TGCGCCAGCAGCCAAGTTCTGGCGCCTAGCGGAACCACCGGGGAGCTGTTTTTT.

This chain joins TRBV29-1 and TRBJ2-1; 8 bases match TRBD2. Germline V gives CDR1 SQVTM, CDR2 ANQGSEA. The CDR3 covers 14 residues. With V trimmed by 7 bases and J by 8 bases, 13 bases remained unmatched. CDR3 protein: CSGTAGAPEYEQFF. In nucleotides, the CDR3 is TGCAGCGGAACAGCGGGAGCCCCTGAGTATGAGCAGTTCTTC.

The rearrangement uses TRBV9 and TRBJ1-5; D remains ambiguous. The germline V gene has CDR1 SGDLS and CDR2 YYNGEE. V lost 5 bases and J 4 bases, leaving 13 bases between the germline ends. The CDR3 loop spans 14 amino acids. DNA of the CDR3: TGTGCCAGCAGTAAAGGGCGGCTTAATCAGCCCCAGCATTTT. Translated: CASSKGRLNQPQHF.

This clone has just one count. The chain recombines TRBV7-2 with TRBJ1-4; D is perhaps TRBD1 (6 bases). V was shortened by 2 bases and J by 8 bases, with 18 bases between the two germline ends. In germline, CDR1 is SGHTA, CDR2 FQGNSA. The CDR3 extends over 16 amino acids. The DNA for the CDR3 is TGTGCCAGCAGCTTAACCGGGACACTTAATGGCGAAAAACTGTTTTTT. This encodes CASSLTGTLNGEKLFF.

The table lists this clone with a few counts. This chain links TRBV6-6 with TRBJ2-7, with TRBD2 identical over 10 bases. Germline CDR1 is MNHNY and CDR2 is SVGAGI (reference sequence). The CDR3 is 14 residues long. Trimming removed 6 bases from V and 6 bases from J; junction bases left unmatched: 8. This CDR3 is CASSPRLAGSEQYF. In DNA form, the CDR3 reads TGTGCCAGCAGCCCGAGACTAGCGGGTTCCGAGCAGTACTTC.

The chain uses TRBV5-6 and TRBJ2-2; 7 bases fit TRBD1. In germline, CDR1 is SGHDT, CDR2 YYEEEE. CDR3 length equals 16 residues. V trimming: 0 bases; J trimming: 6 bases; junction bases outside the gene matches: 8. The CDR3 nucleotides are TGTGCCAGCAGCTTGGAAGGGGGCGCGTACCCCGGGGAGCTGTTTTTT. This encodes CASSLEGGAYPGELFF.

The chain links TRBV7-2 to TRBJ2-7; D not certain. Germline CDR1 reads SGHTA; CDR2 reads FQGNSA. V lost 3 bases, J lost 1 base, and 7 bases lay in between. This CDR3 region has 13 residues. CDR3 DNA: TGTGCCAGCAGCTTTGAGAGTTCCTACGAGCAGTACTTC. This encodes CASSFESSYEQYF.

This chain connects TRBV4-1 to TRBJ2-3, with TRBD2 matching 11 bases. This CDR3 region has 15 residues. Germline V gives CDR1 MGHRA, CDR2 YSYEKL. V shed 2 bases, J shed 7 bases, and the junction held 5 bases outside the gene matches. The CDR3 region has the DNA TGCGCCAGCAGCCAAACTAGCGGGGGAGGATATACGCAGTATTTT. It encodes CASSQTSGGGYTQYF.

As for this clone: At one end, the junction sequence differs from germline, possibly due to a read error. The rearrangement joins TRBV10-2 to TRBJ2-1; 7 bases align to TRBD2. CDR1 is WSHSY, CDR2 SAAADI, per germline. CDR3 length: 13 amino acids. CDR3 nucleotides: TGCGCCAGCAGTGAGGCTAGCGGAAATGCGCAGTTCTTC. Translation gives CASSEASGNAQFF.

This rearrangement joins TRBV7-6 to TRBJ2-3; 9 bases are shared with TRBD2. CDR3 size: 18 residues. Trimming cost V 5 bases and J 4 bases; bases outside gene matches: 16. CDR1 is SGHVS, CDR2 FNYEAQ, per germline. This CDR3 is CASSQRSGSYEGPDTQYF. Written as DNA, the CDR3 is TGTGCCAGCAGCCAGCGTAGCGGGAGTTATGAGGGTCCAGATACGCAGTATTTT.

The CDR3 coding sequence is TGTGCCAGCAGCTTAGTCGCGGGCCACGACTACAATGAGCAGTTCTTC. As protein: CASSLVAGHDYNEQFF. The genes are TRBV13 and TRBJ2-1; D may be TRBD2 (5 bases). Trimming left V 1 base short and J 3 bases short, with 13 bases between. The CDR3 consists of 16 residues. Germline V gene sequence: CDR1 PRHDT, CDR2 FYEKMQ (reference sequence).

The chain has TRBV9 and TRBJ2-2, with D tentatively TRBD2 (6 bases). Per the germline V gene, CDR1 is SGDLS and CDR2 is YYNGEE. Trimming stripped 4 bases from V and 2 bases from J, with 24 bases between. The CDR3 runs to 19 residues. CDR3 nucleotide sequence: TGTGCCAGCAGCTCATCCCTTGGGGGGATCTCTTTTAACACCGGGGAGCTGTTTTTT. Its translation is CASSSSLGGISFNTGELFF.

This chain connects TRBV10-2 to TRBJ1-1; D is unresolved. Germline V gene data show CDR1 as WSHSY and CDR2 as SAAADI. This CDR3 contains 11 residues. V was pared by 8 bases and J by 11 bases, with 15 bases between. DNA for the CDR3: TGCGCCAGCGAAGCATCGGGATTGGCTTTCTTT. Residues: CASEASGLAFF.

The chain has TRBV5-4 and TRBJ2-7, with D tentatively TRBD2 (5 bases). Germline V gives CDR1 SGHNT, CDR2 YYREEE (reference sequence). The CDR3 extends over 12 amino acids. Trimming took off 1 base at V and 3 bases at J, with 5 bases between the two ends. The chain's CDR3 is CASSLRDYEQYF. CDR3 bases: TGTGCCAGCAGCTTGCGGGACTACGAGCAGTACTTC.

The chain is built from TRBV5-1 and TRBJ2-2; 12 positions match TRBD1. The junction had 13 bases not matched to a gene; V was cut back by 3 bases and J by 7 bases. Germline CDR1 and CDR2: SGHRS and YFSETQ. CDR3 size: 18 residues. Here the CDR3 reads CASSSGGGTGGAFGELFF. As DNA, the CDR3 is TGCGCCAGCAGCTCGGGCGGAGGGACAGGGGGCGCTTTCGGGGAGCTGTTTTTT.

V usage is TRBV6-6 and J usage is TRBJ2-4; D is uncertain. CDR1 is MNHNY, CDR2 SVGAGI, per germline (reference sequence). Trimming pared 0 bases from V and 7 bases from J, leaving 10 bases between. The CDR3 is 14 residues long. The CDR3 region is CASSYSEGMNIQYF. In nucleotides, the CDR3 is TGTGCCAGCAGTTACTCGGAAGGTATGAACATTCAGTACTTC.

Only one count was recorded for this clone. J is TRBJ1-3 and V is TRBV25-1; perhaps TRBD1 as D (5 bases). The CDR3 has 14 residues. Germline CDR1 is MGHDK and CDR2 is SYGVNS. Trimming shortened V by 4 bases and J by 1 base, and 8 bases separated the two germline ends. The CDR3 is CASSGGWSGNTIYF. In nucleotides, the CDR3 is TGTGCCAGCAGTGGGGGCTGGTCTGGAAACACCATATATTTT.

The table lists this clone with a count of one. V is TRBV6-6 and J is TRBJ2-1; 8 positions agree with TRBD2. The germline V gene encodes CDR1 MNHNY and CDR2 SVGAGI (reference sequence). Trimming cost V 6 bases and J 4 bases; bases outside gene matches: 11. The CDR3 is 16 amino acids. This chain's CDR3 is CASRAGVSNRYNEQFF. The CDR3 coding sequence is TGTGCCAGCAGAGCGGGAGTATCAAATCGGTACAATGAGCAGTTCTTC.

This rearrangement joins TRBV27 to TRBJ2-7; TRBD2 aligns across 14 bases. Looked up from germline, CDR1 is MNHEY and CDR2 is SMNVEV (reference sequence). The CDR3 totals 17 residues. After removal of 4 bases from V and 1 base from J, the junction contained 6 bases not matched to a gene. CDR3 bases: TGTGCCAGCAGTTCGGGACTAGCGGGAGCTGGTTCCTACGAGCAGTACTTC. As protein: CASSSGLAGAGSYEQYF.

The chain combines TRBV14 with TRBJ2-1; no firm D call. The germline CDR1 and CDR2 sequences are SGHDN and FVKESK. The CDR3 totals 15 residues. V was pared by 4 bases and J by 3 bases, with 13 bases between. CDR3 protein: CASSPYLTGYNEQFF. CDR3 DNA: TGTGCCAGCAGCCCCTACCTGACGGGCTACAATGAGCAGTTCTTC.

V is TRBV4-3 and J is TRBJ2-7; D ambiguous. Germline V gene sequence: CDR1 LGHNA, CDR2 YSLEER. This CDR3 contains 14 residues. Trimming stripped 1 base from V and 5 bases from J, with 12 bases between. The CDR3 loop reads CASSQGWGTDEQYF. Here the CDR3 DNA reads TGCGCCAGCAGCCAAGGTTGGGGAACCGACGAGCAGTACTTC.